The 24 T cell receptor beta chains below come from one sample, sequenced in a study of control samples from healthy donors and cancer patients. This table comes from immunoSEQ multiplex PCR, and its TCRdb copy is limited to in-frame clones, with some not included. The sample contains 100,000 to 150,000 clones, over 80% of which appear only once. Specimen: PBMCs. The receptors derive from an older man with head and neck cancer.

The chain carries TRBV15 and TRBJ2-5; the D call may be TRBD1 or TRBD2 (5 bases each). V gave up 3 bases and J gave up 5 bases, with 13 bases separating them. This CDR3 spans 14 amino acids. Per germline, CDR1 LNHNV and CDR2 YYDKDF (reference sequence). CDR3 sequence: CATSSRGALETQYF. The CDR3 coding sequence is TGTGCCACCAGCAGCCGGGGCGCTCTTGAGACCCAGTACTTC.

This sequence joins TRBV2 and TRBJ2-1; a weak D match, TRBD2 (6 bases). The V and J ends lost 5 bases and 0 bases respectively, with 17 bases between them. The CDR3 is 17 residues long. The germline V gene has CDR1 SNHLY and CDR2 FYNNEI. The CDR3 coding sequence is TGTGCCAGCAGTCCGGAGGGCGGAGGGGACTCCTACAATGAGCAGTTCTTC. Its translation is CASSPEGGGDSYNEQFF.

CDR3 residues: CASSEGGTRIYEQYF. The CDR3 DNA follows: TGTGCCAGCAGTGAAGGGGGGACTAGGATCTACGAGCAGTACTTC. The gene calls are TRBV6-1 and TRBJ2-7, with 8 bases fitting TRBD2. CDR3 length: 15 residues. The trim removed 1 base at V and 3 bases at J, leaving 5 bases unmatched. Germline CDR1 is MNHNS and CDR2 is SASEGT.

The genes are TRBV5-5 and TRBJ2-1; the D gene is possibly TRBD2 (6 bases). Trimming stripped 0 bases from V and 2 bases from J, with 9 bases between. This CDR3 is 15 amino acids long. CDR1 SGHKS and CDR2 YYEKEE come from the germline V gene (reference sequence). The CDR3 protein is CASSLGGTAYNEQFF. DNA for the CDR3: TGTGCCAGCAGCTTGGGCGGGACCGCCTACAATGAGCAGTTCTTC.

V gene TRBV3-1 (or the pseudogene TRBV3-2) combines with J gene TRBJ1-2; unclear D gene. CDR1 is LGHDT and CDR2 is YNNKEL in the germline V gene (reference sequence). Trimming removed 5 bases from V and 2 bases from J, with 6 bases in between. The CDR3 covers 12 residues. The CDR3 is CASSVLNYGYTF. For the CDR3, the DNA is TGTGCCAGCAGCGTACTCAACTATGGCTACACCTTC.

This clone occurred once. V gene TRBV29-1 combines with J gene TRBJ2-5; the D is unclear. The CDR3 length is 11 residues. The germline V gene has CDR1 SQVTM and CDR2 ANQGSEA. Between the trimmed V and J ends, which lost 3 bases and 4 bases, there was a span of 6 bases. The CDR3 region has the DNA TGCAGCGTTGAGTCGGTAGAGACCCAGTACTTC. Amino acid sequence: CSVESVETQYF.

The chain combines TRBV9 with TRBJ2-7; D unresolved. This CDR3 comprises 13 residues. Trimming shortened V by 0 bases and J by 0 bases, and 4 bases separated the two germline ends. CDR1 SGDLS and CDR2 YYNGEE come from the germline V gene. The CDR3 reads CASSVASSYEQYF. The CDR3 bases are TGTGCCAGCAGCGTAGCGAGCTCCTACGAGCAGTACTTC. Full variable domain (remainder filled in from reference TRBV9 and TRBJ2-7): DSGVTQTPKHLITATGQRVTLRCSPRSGDLSVYWYQQSLDQGLQFLIQYYNGEERAKGNILERFSAQQFPDLHSELNLSSLELGDSALYFCASSVASSYEQYFGPGTRLTVT.

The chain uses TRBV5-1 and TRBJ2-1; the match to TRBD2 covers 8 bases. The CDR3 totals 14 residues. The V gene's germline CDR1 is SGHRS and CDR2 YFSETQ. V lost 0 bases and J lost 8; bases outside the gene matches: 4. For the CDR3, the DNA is TGCGCCAGCAGCTTGGGGGTAGCGGGATATGAGCAGTTCTTC. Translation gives CASSLGVAGYEQFF.

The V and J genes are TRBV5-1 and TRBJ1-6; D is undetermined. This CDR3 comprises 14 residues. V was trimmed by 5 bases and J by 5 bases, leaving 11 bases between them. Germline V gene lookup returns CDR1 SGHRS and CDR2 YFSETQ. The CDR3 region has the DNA TGCGCCAGCAGACCCACCCCCGATAATTCACCCCTCCACTTT. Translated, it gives CASRPTPDNSPLHF. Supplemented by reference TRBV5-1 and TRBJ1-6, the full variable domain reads KAGVTQTPRYLIKTRGQQVTLSCSPISGHRSVSWYQQTPGQGLQFLFEYFSETQRNKGNFPGRFSGRQFSNSRSEMNVSTLELGDSALYLCASRPTPDNSPLHFGNGTRLTVT.

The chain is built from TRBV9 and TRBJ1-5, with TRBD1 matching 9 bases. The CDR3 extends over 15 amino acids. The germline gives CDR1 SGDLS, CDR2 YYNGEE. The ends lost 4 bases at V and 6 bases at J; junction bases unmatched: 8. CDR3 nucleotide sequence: TGTGCCAGCAGCCCCGGACAGGGGATCGGTCAGCCCCAGCATTTT. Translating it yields CASSPGQGIGQPQHF.

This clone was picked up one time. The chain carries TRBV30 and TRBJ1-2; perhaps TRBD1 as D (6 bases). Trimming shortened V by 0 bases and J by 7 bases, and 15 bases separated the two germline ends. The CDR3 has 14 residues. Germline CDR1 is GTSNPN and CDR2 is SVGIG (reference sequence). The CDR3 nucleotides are TGTGCCTGGAGTGTAGGTGGGGGGGCAATTGGCTACACCTTC. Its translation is CAWSVGGGAIGYTF.

Written as DNA, the CDR3 is TGTGCCAGCAGCTTGACCGGGACAGGGGCAGGGGGCACTGAAGCTTTCTTT. Its protein is CASSLTGTGAGGTEAFF. The chain links TRBV7-8 to TRBJ1-1; 10 bases are shared with TRBD1. The CDR3 covers 17 residues. CDR1 and CDR2 (germline): SGHVS, FQNEAQ. J lost 4 bases, V lost 3 bases, and 11 bases had no gene match.

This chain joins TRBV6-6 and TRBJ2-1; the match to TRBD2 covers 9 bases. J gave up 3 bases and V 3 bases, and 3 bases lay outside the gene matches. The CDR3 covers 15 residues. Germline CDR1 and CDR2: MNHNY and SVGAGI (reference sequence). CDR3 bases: TGTGCCAGCAGTTATCTAGCGGGAAGCTACAATGAGCAGTTCTTC. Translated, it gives CASSYLAGSYNEQFF.

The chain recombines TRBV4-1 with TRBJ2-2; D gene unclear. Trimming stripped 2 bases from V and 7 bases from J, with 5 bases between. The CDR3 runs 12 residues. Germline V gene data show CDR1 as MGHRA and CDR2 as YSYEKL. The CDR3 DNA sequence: TGCGCCAGCAGCCAACAGGACGGGGAGCTGTTTTTT. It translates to CASSQQDGELFF.

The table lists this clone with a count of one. The CDR3 sequence: CASSEGDGKLFF. DNA for the CDR3: TGCGCCAGCAGTGAAGGGGACGGAAAACTGTTTTTT. The V and J genes are TRBV10-1 and TRBJ1-4; weak D call: TRBD1 (5 bases). CDR3 length: 12 amino acids. The ends were cut back, 3 bases at V and 10 bases at J, with 9 bases in the middle. The germline gives CDR1 WNHNN, CDR2 SYGVQD (reference sequence).

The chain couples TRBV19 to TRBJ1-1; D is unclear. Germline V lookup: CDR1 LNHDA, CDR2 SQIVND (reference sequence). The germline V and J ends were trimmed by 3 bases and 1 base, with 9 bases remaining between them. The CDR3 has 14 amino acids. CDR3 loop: CASSILVGNTEAFF. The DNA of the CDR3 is TGTGCCAGTAGTATTTTAGTAGGGAACACTGAAGCTTTCTTT.

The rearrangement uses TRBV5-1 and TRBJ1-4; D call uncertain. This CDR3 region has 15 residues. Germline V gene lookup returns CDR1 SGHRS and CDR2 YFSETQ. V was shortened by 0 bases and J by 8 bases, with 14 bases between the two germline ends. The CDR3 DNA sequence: TGCGCCAGCAGCTTGGAAGGGTCCGGGGTCGAAAAACTGTTTTTT. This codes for CASSLEGSGVEKLFF.

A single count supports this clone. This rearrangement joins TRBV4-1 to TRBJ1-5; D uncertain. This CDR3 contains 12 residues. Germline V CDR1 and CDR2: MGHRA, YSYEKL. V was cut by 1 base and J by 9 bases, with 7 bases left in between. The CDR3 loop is CASSQGLWPQHF. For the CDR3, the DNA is TGCGCCAGCAGCCAAGGCTTATGGCCCCAGCATTTT.

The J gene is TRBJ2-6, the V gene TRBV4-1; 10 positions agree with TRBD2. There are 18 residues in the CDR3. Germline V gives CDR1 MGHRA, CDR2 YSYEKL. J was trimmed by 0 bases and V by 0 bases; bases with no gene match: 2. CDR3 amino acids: CASSQDASGSSGANVLTF. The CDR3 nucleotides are TGCGCCAGCAGCCAAGATGCTAGCGGGAGCTCTGGGGCCAACGTCCTGACTTTC.

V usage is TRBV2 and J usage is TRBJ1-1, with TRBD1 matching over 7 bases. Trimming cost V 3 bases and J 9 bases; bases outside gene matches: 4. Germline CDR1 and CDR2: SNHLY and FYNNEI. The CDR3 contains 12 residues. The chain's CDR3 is CASSDLTGKAFF. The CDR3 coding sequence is TGTGCCAGCAGTGACTTGACAGGGAAAGCTTTCTTT.

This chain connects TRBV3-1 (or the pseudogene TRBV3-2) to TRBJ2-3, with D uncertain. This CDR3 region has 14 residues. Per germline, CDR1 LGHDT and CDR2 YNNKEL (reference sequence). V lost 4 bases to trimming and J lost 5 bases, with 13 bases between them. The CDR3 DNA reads TGTGCCAGCAGCCTAGGGAACAAAGGAGATACGCAGTATTTT. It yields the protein CASSLGNKGDTQYF.

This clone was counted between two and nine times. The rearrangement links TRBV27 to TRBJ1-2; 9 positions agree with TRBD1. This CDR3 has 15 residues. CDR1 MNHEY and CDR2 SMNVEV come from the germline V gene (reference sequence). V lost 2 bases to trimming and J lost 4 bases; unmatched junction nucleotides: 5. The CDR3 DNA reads TGTGCCAGCAGTTTACGGACAGGGGTCGGCTATGGCTACACCTTC. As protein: CASSLRTGVGYGYTF.

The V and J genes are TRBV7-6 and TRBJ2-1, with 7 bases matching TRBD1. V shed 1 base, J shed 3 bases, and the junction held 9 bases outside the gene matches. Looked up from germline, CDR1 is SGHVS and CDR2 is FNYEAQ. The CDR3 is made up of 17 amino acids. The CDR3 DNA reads TGTGCCAGCAGCTTAGGACTGGCGACAGGGAACTACAATGAGCAGTTCTTC. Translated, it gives CASSLGLATGNYNEQFF.

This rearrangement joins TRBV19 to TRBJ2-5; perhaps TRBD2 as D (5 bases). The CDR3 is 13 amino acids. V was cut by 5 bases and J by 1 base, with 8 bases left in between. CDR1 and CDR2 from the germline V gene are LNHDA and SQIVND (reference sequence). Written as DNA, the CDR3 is TGTGCCAGTAGTCCCCGGGGCCAAGAGACCCAGTACTTC. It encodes CASSPRGQETQYF. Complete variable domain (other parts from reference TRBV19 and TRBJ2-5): DGGITQSPKYLFRKEGQNVTLSCEQNLNHDAMYWYRQDPGQGLRLIYYSQIVNDFQKGDIAEGYSVSREKKESFPLTVTSAQKNPTAFYLCASSPRGQETQYFGPGTRLLVL.